The 4 T cell receptor beta chains below come from one sample, sequenced in a study of T cell responses to AZD1222 COVID-19 vaccine. Produced via immunoSEQ multiplex PCR; TCRdb's table is partial and in-frame only. The data hold under 140,000 clones, with around 90% observed a single time. Sequenced here: peripheral blood, sampled 28 days after the second AZD1222 dose. All receptors come from an adult who received the AZD1222 COVID-19 vaccine.

V gene TRBV19 combines with J gene TRBJ2-2; D might be TRBD1 (6 bases). Trimming stripped 5 bases from V and 6 bases from J, with 7 bases between. There are 12 residues in the CDR3. Germline CDR1 LNHDA, CDR2 SQIVND (reference sequence). CDR3 sequence: CASSRTAGELFF. The CDR3 bases are TGTGCCAGTAGTCGGACAGCCGGGGAGCTGTTTTTT.

The V gene is TRBV27, the J gene TRBJ2-7; 9 bases match TRBD1. There are 14 residues in the CDR3. V lost 6 bases and J lost 3; bases outside the gene matches: 6. CDR1 is MNHEY, CDR2 SMNVEV, per germline (reference sequence). The CDR3 DNA sequence: TGTGCCAGCAGAAGGACAGGGGAGCTCTACGAGCAGTACTTC. Its translation is CASRRTGELYEQYF.

The chain recombines TRBV11-3 with TRBJ2-2; D perhaps matches TRBD2 (6 bases). Germline V gene sequence: CDR1 SGHNT, CDR2 YENEEA. The CDR3 length is 17 residues. Deletions cut 4 bases from V and 0 bases from J, with 15 bases between. The CDR3 protein is CASSYLGGETNTGELFF. The CDR3 DNA is TGTGCCAGCAGCTACCTAGGCGGGGAGACGAACACCGGGGAGCTGTTTTTT.

The DNA of the CDR3 is TGTGCCAGCAGCCAAAGGTCCGGAGCCTCTGGAAACACCATATATTTT. Amino acid sequence: CASSQRSGASGNTIYF. V usage is TRBV3-1 (or the pseudogene TRBV3-2) and J usage is TRBJ1-3; D is unresolved. Trimming cost V 2 bases and J 0 bases, with 11 bases left between them. The CDR3 is 16 residues long. Germline-derived CDR1 and CDR2 are LGHDT and YNNKEL (reference sequence).